The clone carrying this T cell receptor (beta chain) is a singleton in its sample. Some clones are missing from TCRdb's copy, which holds only in-frame ones; the method was immunoSEQ multiplex PCR. The sample records approximately 180,000 clones, over 75% being singletons. This sample is part of a study of blood T cell repertoires in COVID-19. Study in general: The samples span acute and convalescent COVID-19 from the United States, Italy and Spain. Sample material is recorded as cDNA or gDNA derived from T cells, B-cell-depleted T cells, or PBMCs.

CDR3 size: 13 residues. The ends lost 3 bases at V and 0 bases at J; junction bases unmatched: 0. Germline V gives CDR1 SQVTM, CDR2 ANQGSEA. The rearrangement links TRBV29-1 to TRBJ2-7; 9 nucleotides agree with TRBD2. The clonotype comes from a woman of 80 years or more with acute or convalescent COVID-19. Sequencing was carried out using peripheral blood. CDR3 DNA: TGCAGCGTTGATAGCGGGAGCTCCTACGAGCAGTACTTC. Its protein product is CSVDSGSSYEQYF.